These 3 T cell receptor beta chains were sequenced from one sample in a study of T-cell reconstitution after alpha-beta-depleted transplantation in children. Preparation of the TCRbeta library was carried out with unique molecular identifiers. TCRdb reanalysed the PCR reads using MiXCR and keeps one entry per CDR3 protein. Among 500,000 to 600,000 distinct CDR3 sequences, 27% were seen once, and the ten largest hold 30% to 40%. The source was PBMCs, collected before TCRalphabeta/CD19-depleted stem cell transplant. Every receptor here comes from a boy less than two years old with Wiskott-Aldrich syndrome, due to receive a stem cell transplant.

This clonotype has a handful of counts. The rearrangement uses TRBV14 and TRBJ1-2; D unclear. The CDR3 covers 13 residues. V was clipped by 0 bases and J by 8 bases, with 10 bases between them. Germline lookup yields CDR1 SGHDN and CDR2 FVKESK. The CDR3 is CASSQERTAGYTF. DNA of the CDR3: TGTGCCAGCAGCCAAGAGAGGACCGCCGGCTACACCTTC.

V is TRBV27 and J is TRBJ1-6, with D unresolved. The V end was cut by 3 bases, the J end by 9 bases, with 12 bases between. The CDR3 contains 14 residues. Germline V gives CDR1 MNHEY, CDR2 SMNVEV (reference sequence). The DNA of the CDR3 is TGTGCCAGCAGTTTGGTCGTGTGGGGTTCACCCCTCCACTTT. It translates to CASSLVVWGSPLHF.

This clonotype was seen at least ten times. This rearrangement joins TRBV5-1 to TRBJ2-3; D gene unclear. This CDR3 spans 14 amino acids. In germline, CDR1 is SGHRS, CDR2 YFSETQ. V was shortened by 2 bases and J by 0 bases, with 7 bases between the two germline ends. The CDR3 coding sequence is TGCGCCAGCAGCTTCAGTGGTAGCACAGATACGCAGTATTTT. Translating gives CASSFSGSTDTQYF.